This TCR beta chain was found in a study of radiotherapy plus CTLA-4 blockade in lung cancer. Remarks on this clone: Mismatch with germline at one junction end may stem from a read error.

Clones were sequenced by immunoSEQ multiplex PCR, and TCRdb holds only the in-frame ones, with some missing. The profile shows 60,000 to 70,000 clones, over 75% of them singletons. Germline V CDR1 and CDR2: SGHDT, YYEEEE. This CDR3 has 15 residues. The receptor was isolated from a human donor with non-small cell lung cancer who had a partial response to radiotherapy plus ipilimumab. The chain has TRBV5-6 and TRBJ2-1, with 7 nucleotides matching TRBD2. The specimen was peripheral blood, collected from a patient treated with radiotherapy plus ipilimumab. CDR3 protein: CASSLRLGDYSEQFF. The CDR3 DNA reads as TGTGCCAGCAGCTTGAGACTTGGGGACTACAGTGAGCAGTTCTTC.